This T cell receptor beta chain derives from a study of immune heterogeneity within non-small cell lung tumors. Across the whole study: With respect to histology, the tumors encompassed a few squamous cell carcinomas, 9 to 11 non-squamous carcinomas and 1 not otherwise specified. Overall study findings and caveats: Significant yet moderate, the positive correlation between local T-cell clonality and local tumor mutational burden reached an R of approximately 0.32.

Template was bulk tumor genomic DNA, roughly 600 ng per sample. Several spatially distant biopsies were obtained per primary tumor intraoperatively. Curative surgery was performed on patients who had untreated, newly diagnosed non-small cell lung cancer. Donor patients had newly diagnosed non-small cell lung cancer and were having surgery with curative intent. Germline CDR1 reads SGHRS; CDR2 reads YFSETQ. The CDR3 contains 19 residues. Germline trimming cut 4 bases from V and 0 bases from J; bases unmatched to any gene: 14. About this clonotype: The antigen is undetermined.

CDR3 of TCR beta was amplified by multiplex PCR that used 32 V and 13 J primers. TCRdb re-called the multiplex PCR reads through MiXCR, storing one row per CDR3 protein. Counted here are approximately 3,000 distinct CDR3 sequences, roughly 15% occurring once; the ten biggest clones make up about 18%. Input material: lung tumor tissue. The chain employs TRBV5-1 and TRBJ2-2, with TRBD2 matching over 8 bases. This TCR came from a man aged 50-59 years with non-small cell lung cancer. The CDR3 loop reads CASSLDETGTSTNTGELFF. The DNA of the CDR3 is TGCGCCAGCAGCCTGGATGAAACCGGGACTAGTACGAACACCGGGGAGCTGTTTTTT.